This T cell receptor (beta chain) was recovered during a study of cytomegalovirus exposure and HLA in healthy donors. Study overall: Previous work identified roughly 110 million unique TCR beta sequences from roughly 180 million T cells. Findings and limits, study-wide: Being productive about 90% or about 30% of the time was typical of most TCR beta V segments in an earlier analysis.

Details on this clone: Its antigen remains unidentified.

13 Jbeta primers and 60 Vbeta primers were used for the PCR. Generated by immunoSEQ multiplex PCR, the TCRdb table keeps only in-frame clones and is missing some. The data contain roughly 130,000 clones, around three quarters of them singletons. Germline V gene sequence: CDR1 SGHKS, CDR2 YYEKEE (reference sequence). Losses at the gene ends were 2 bases for V and 4 bases for J; bases not matched to a gene: 8. The length of the CDR3 is 16 residues. This clonotype originated in a man aged 35-49 years in good health and CMV-seronegative. The chain joins TRBV5-5 to TRBJ2-2; 7 nucleotides match TRBD2. Sequenced: PBMCs. The DNA of the CDR3 is TGTGCCAGCAGCTTCTTAGCTAGCGGATCCACCGGGGAGCTGTTTTTT. It specifies CASSFLASGSTGELFF. The full variable domain, with the rest looked up from reference TRBV5-5 and TRBJ2-2, is DAGVTQSPTHLIKTRGQQVTLRCSPISGHKSVSWYQQVLGQGPQFIFQYYEKEERGRGNFPDRFSARQFPNYSSELNVNALLLGDSALYLCASSFLASGSTGELFFGEGSRLTVL.